A single sample gave rise to the 19 T cell receptor beta chains below, sequenced in a study of T cell repertoires in cytomegalovirus infection (dated by TCRdb to between 2019 and 2020). The instrument given in TCRdb is Illumina HiSeq 1500. TCRdb reprocessing: public reads trimmed at Q25 with fastp, clones called with MiXCR, in-frame beta chains kept. Identical CDR3 protein sequences are pooled into one entry, listed with their most common genes and DNA. The sample records fewer than 400,000 distinct CDR3 sequences, roughly 18% of which are singletons. Clones ranked in the top ten supply around 10% of the sample. Sample: PBMCs. Receptors were obtained from a human donor in good health (CMV status not recorded). Some clones in this sample may be carry-over from other donors' samples.

This clonotype was detected only a few times. The chain uses TRBV5-1 and TRBJ2-7; the D gene is possibly TRBD2 (5 bases). Germline loops: CDR1 SGHRS, CDR2 YFSETQ. V dropped 0 bases and J dropped 6 bases, with 10 bases sitting between them. The CDR3 length is 13 residues. CDR3 DNA: TGCGCCAGCAGCTTGGGGGAGAACCTCGAGCAGTACTTC. Translating it yields CASSLGENLEQYF.

This chain uses TRBV5-1 with TRBJ1-2; tentative D call: TRBD1 (5 bases). V lost 2 bases, J lost 8 bases, and 19 bases lay in between. This CDR3 region has 15 residues. The V gene's germline CDR1 is SGHRS and CDR2 YFSETQ. The CDR3 here is CASSFTRGEMEGYTF. The CDR3 nucleotides are TGCGCCAGCAGCTTCACTAGGGGTGAAATGGAAGGCTACACCTTC.

This sequence joins TRBV28 and TRBJ2-7; a possible D gene is TRBD2 (7 bases). V dropped 3 bases and J dropped 3 bases, with 15 bases sitting between them. Germline loops: CDR1 MDHEN, CDR2 SYDVKM. This CDR3 has 15 amino acids. The CDR3 is CASSLWGAGDYEQYF. The CDR3 DNA sequence: TGTGCCAGCAGTTTGTGGGGGGCGGGGGACTACGAGCAGTACTTC.

This clonotype was seen a few times. The chain joins TRBV6-1 to TRBJ2-1, with a tentative D call TRBD2 (5 bases). The CDR3 contains 17 residues. The germline V gene encodes CDR1 MNHNS and CDR2 SASEGT. V gave up 6 bases and J gave up 0 bases, with 18 bases separating them. This chain's CDR3 is CASRRTGLGSSYNEQFF. As DNA, the CDR3 is TGTGCCAGCAGGAGGACCGGGTTGGGGAGCTCCTACAATGAGCAGTTCTTC.

The chain joins TRBV29-1 to TRBJ2-6, with 7 nucleotides matching TRBD1. Germline values: CDR1 SQVTM, CDR2 ANQGSEA. After removal of 4 bases from V and 2 bases from J, the junction contained 5 bases not matched to a gene. This CDR3 region has 15 residues. As DNA, the CDR3 is TGCAGCGTTGGGGAAGGGGGCACTGGGGCCAACGTCCTGACTTTC. It codes for CSVGEGGTGANVLTF.

This clonotype was found many times. J is TRBJ2-7 and V is TRBV7-9, with 12 bases that match TRBD2. CDR1 is SEHNR and CDR2 is FQNEAQ in the germline V gene (reference sequence). Unmatched junction bases numbered 13, after V lost 4 bases and J lost 6 bases. The length of the CDR3 is 17 residues. This chain's CDR3 is CASSSWTSGIQGGEQYF. The CDR3 DNA is TGTGCCAGCAGCTCCTGGACTAGCGGGATCCAAGGGGGCGAGCAGTACTTC.

The V call is TRBV11-2, the J call TRBJ1-1; 9 positions agree with TRBD1. The CDR3 has 16 amino acids. The V gene end was trimmed by 1 base and the J gene end by 0 bases; junction bases not matched to a gene: 3. From germline, CDR1 is SGHAT and CDR2 FQNNGV. CDR3 region: CASSLVGTGMNTEAFF. In DNA, the CDR3 is TGTGCCAGCAGCTTAGTGGGGACAGGGATGAACACTGAAGCTTTCTTT.

V usage is TRBV20-1 and J usage is TRBJ2-7, with 8 bases aligning to TRBD1. The CDR3 is 13 residues long. Germline CDR1 DFQATT, CDR2 SNEGSKA (reference sequence). V dropped 6 bases and J dropped 5; count of bases not matched to a gene: 9. The CDR3 coding sequence is TGCAGTGCCAAGCATTCAGGGGGCAACGAGCAGTACTTC. It codes for CSAKHSGGNEQYF.

This clonotype was recorded at least ten times. Written as DNA, the CDR3 is TGTGCCAGTAGGAAATCTCAGGGGGGGATTTACGAGCAGTACTTC. This codes for CASRKSQGGIYEQYF. The rearrangement joins TRBV19 to TRBJ2-7; D possibly uses TRBD1 or TRBD2 (7 bases each). The CDR3 is 15 residues long. The germline CDR1 and CDR2 sequences are LNHDA and SQIVND (reference sequence). The V and J ends lost 6 bases and 4 bases respectively, with 19 bases between them.

V usage is TRBV7-2 and J usage is TRBJ2-7; perhaps TRBD1 as D (5 bases). This CDR3 has 14 residues. Germline CDR1 is SGHTA and CDR2 is FQGNSA. V was clipped by 4 bases and J by 4 bases, with 14 bases between them. The CDR3, as DNA: TGTGCCAGCAGCTCTCCTGGTGCAGGGTACGAGCAGTACTTC. This codes for CASSSPGAGYEQYF.

The V call is TRBV5-4, the J call TRBJ1-6, with D possibly TRBD1 on 5 matching bases. CDR1 and CDR2 from the germline V gene are SGHNT and YYREEE (reference sequence). V lost 0 bases and J lost 7, with 14 bases in between. The CDR3 runs to 16 residues. DNA of the CDR3: TGTGCCAGCAGCTTGGCGGAAGACAGTTGGAATTCACCCCTCCACTTT. It codes for CASSLAEDSWNSPLHF. The variable domain in full, with the rest retrieved from reference TRBV5-4 and TRBJ1-6, is ETGVTQSPTHLIKTRGQQVTLRCSSQSGHNTVSWYQQALGQGPQFIFQYYREEENGRGNFPPRFSGLQFPNYSSELNVNALELDDSALYLCASSLAEDSWNSPLHFGNGTRLTVT.

The chain joins TRBV5-5 to TRBJ1-2; D is possibly TRBD1 (6 bases). The CDR3 covers 13 residues. Trimming took 4 bases from V and 8 from J, leaving 15 bases between them. CDR1 and CDR2 from the germline V gene are SGHKS and YYEKEE (reference sequence). The CDR3 is CASSTTGTSGYTF. The CDR3 nucleotides read TGTGCCAGCAGCACCACAGGGACATCGGGCTACACCTTC. The whole variable domain, remainder taken from reference TRBV5-5 and TRBJ1-2, is DAGVTQSPTHLIKTRGQQVTLRCSPISGHKSVSWYQQVLGQGPQFIFQYYEKEERGRGNFPDRFSARQFPNYSSELNVNALLLGDSALYLCASSTTGTSGYTFGSGTRLTVV.

This clonotype was counted a few times. As DNA, the CDR3 is TGTGCCAGCAGCTTCGGGAAAGGGGCAGTCTACGAGCAGTACTTC. Its translation is CASSFGKGAVYEQYF. The chain employs TRBV11-3 and TRBJ2-7; D assignment may be TRBD1 or TRBD2 (5 bases each). Between the trimmed V and J ends, which lost 3 bases and 3 bases, there was a span of 15 bases. The CDR3 sequence is 15 residues long. Germline lookup yields CDR1 SGHNT and CDR2 YENEEA.

This clonotype was seen a handful of times. The chain employs TRBV6-5 and TRBJ1-2; D may be TRBD1 (5 bases). Germline V gene sequence: CDR1 MNHEY, CDR2 SVGAGI. Deletions cut 0 bases from V and 4 bases from J, with 9 bases between. The CDR3 has 14 residues. CDR3 coding DNA: TGTGCCAGCAGTTACTCAAGGGGCGGCTATGGCTACACCTTC. Translated: CASSYSRGGYGYTF.

In this sample, this clonotype turned up a few times. This chain joins TRBV10-3 and TRBJ1-2, with 8 positions matching TRBD1. Germline V CDR1 and CDR2: ENHRY, SYGVKD. V was pared by 6 bases and J by 0 bases, with 9 bases of the junction left unmatched. There are 16 residues in the CDR3. The CDR3 region has the DNA TGTGCCATCAGGGACGGACAGGGCCGGTCTAACTATGGCTACACCTTC. This encodes CAIRDGQGRSNYGYTF.

This clonotype appeared many times. The genes are TRBV7-2 and TRBJ2-7; D not resolved. Germline V gene sequence: CDR1 SGHTA, CDR2 FQGNSA. V was cut by 3 bases and J by 0 bases, with 9 bases left in between. The CDR3 length is 14 residues. The CDR3 is CASSFSRSSYEQYF. In DNA form, the CDR3 reads TGTGCCAGCAGCTTCTCCAGGAGCTCCTACGAGCAGTACTTC.

The chain joins TRBV27 to TRBJ2-1, with TRBD2 identical over 7 bases. The CDR3 runs to 16 residues. In germline, CDR1 is MNHEY, CDR2 SMNVEV (reference sequence). V gave up 7 bases and J gave up 2 bases; unmatched junction bases: 11. The CDR3 sequence: CASTYYGGSTYNEQFF. CDR3 sequence (DNA): TGTGCCAGCACTTACTACGGGGGGTCCACCTACAATGAGCAGTTCTTC.

This clonotype was observed a handful of times. The rearrangement links TRBV7-2 to TRBJ1-1, with 8 positions matching TRBD1. This CDR3 is 15 amino acids long. Germline-derived CDR1 and CDR2 are SGHTA and FQGNSA. The junction had 6 bases not matched to a gene; V was cut back by 2 bases and J by 4 bases. The CDR3 reads CASSLYGQGATEAFF. For the CDR3, the DNA is TGTGCCAGCAGCTTATACGGACAGGGCGCCACTGAAGCTTTCTTT.

This clonotype was seen many times. This rearrangement joins TRBV7-2 to TRBJ1-6, with D perhaps matching TRBD1 (5 bases). The CDR3 loop spans 13 amino acids. The germline gives CDR1 SGHTA, CDR2 FQGNSA. V lost 4 bases and J lost 9, with 10 bases in between. Written as DNA, the CDR3 is TGTGCCAGCAGCTCCTACAGGATTTCACCCCTCCACTTT. Protein product: CASSSYRISPLHF.